This T cell receptor beta chain was obtained from a study of blood T cell repertoires in COVID-19. On the study more broadly: Acute and convalescent COVID-19 samples came from the United States, Italy and Spain. PBMCs, B-cell-depleted T cells, or T cells were the source of the cDNA or gDNA that made up the material.

Authors' data handling: Cell counts per sample came from amplifying reference gene primers. The repertoire was sequenced with immunoSEQ multiplex PCR; TCRdb's copy has only in-frame clones and lacks some. That table supplies the V and J calls and clone size; D and trimming were determined from the DNA. This table holds over 120,000 clones, 88% found once. Germline V lookup: CDR1 LNHDA, CDR2 SQIVND (reference sequence). V was trimmed by 8 bases and J by 2 bases, leaving 15 bases between them. CDR3 length equals 14 residues. The sequenced sample consisted of peripheral blood. The chain links TRBV19 to TRBJ1-1; tentative D call: TRBD1 (6 bases). This receptor was taken from a woman between 45 and 65 years old with acute or convalescent COVID-19. The CDR3 loop reads CASSTQGANTEAFF. The CDR3 DNA reads as TGTGCCAGTTCGACACAGGGAGCCAACACTGAAGCTTTCTTT.